The following is a TCR beta chain sequence with its context. No antigen is known for it. No much larger clonotype is one base removed from it; base qualities were not supplied. CDR1 and CDR2, per the germline V gene, are SGHDT and YYEEEE. From the cysteine up to the phenylalanine, the CDR3 has a length of 16 residues. Just the 48-base CDR3 DNA is kept, in frame starting at base 1. The trim is 5 bases for V and 7 bases for J, with a gap of 25 bases between the germline ends. The sample originates from a study of T cell clonotyping in hematopoietic cell transplantation (dated by TCRdb to the early 2020s). The study in broad terms: In the study, 135 blood samples were gathered from some 32 consecutive transplant recipients and their related donors. Patients were recruited between September 2015 and January 2017 and followed until September 2020 or death.

Results and caveats for the whole study, not just this receptor: After transplant, TCR diversity in recipients dropped, and pathologically expanded clonotypes increased progressively from day 30 to day 180. Sample size was limited, and cells were not sorted, so CD4 and CD8 repertoire contributions could not be separated. Just a small fraction of recipient repertoires overlapped with donor repertoires, and more than 97% appeared de novo at the given depth. Broader posttransplant TCR repertoire diversity was predicted by donor and pretransplant recipient Inverse Simpson Index values.

With the immunoSEQ assay, which is a bias-controlled multiplex PCR relying on V- and J-specific primers, TCR beta CDR3 regions were amplified from genomic DNA. A second PCR step added a proprietary barcode and Illumina adapter sequences to the CDR3 amplicons. CDR3 libraries were sequenced on an Illumina MiSeq instrument. In the source study's methods: Export and quality control were performed with immunoSEQ Analyzer 3.0, and downstream analyses were performed with R Bioconductor and Immunarch. Only productive rearrangements in the normalized downsampled data set were used to calculate repertoire metrics. In the normalized cohort, a clonotype counted as pathologically expanded if the clonotype was larger than 5 templates. Repertoire diversity was measured with the Inverse Simpson Index. The non-normalized data set was used for CMV-specificity analyses so that all clonotypes could be captured. This is the immuneACCESS table as TCRdb keeps it, with only in-frame sequences that have V and J called. A part of the clones is gone; compared with another copy, unresolved V genes explain less than half, and the rest is unexplained. V, J and clone size derive from that table, while D and trimming were established from the DNA sequence. The sample has 9,500 to 11,000 clones on record, 75% to 85% of them singletons. 8.5% of the sample is taken by the ten largest.

The sample's time point label is to be understood as: 30 days after allo-HCT. Recipient blood was collected about 28 days before transplant and at days 30, 100 and 180 after transplant. Nuclei Lysis Solution was used to extract genomic DNA from fresh or cryopreserved unfractionated peripheral blood mononuclear cells. This clonotype was obtained from a female patient in her thirties or forties who had an allogeneic stem cell transplant from a related donor, so T cells may come from the graft donor. Some clones in this sample may be carry-over from other donors' samples. Here the sequenced sample was PBMCs, taken 30 days after allogeneic stem cell transplant. The chain links TRBV5-6 with TRBJ2-7; the D gene is perhaps TRBD2, from 6 matching bases. The base sequence is TGTGCCAGCAGGCCGCTGGGTGCGGGAAAAAGCGAAGAGCAGTACTTC. The resulting protein is CASRPLGAGKSEEQYF.